This T cell receptor (beta chain) emerged from a study of metastatic and nonmetastatic thyroid tumors. As for the study in general: Across peripheral blood and tumor or nodule tissue samples taken from malignant and benign thyroid patients, the repertoires were compared with one another.

As to this clone: Its antigen is as yet unknown.

The V and J ends lost 4 bases and 4 bases respectively, with 16 bases between them. The CDR3 spans 14 residues. Germline-derived CDR1 and CDR2 are GTSNPN and SVGIG (reference sequence). Through MiXCR, TCRdb re-clonotyped the PCR reads. The sample lists 35,000 to 50,000 clones, less than 20% occurring once. Study-wide results and caveats: TCR beta diversity was reportedly significantly higher in malignant thyroid tumors than benign nodules, in blood and tumor.

Patients underwent thyroid surgery, and none had received any treatment before it. J is TRBJ1-1 and V is TRBV30, with a weak D call TRBD1 (5 bases). The origin of this receptor is a female donor with papillary thyroid cancer or a benign thyroid nodule (not recorded which). Some clones in this sample may be carry-over from other donors' samples. Material: tumor tissue. CDR3 in amino acids: CAWIGPKGATEAFF. CDR3 nucleotide sequence: TGTGCCTGGATTGGTCCGAAAGGGGCCACTGAAGCTTTCTTT.